This is a list of T cell receptor beta chains from one sample in a study of early T cells in non-severe SARS-CoV-2 infection. TCRdb re-derived calls from the 5' RACE reads in MiXCR, one entry per CDR3 protein. The sample lists tens of thousands of distinct CDR3 sequences, 6.6% occurring once. Material for sequencing was whole blood. All receptors come from an adult who was a healthcare worker with PCR-confirmed SARS-CoV-2 infection or an uninfected control (not recorded which). CDR3s include the opening cysteine and the closing phenylalanine or tryptophan. Each record gives: CDR3 length, clone size, D gene, J gene, V gene, CDR3 DNA, CDR3 protein. D genes are given only for firm matches. A row's size may be missing; if present it is once, few, many or a size class.

CDR3 length: 20
clone size: few
D gene: NA
J gene: TRBJ2-1
V gene: TRBV11-2
CDR3 DNA: TGTGCCAGCAGCTCCAAAGGGGGGGCTAGCGGAAGAAGCTCCTACAATGAGCAGTTCTTC
CDR3 protein: CASSSKGGASGRSSYNEQFF

CDR3 length: 16
clone size: many
D gene: TRBD2
J gene: TRBJ2-1
V gene: TRBV7-2
CDR3 DNA: TGTGCCAGCAGCTTCCCGTGGGGACTAGGGAGCAATGAGCAGTTCTTC
CDR3 protein: CASSFPWGLGSNEQFF

CDR3 length: 13
clone size: many
D gene: NA
J gene: TRBJ2-7
V gene: TRBV6-2/TRBV6-3
CDR3 DNA: TGTGCCAGCAGACCGGGACCCACCTACGAGCAGTACTTC
CDR3 protein: CASRPGPTYEQYF

CDR3 length: 16
clone size: many
D gene: TRBD2
J gene: TRBJ2-7
V gene: TRBV5-4
CDR3 DNA: TGTGCCAGCAGCCCGGGGGGACTAGCGGGAAATTACGAGCAGTACTTC
CDR3 protein: CASSPGGLAGNYEQYF

CDR3 length: 15
clone size: many
D gene: TRBD1
J gene: TRBJ1-2
V gene: TRBV7-9
CDR3 DNA: TGTGCCAGCAGCGCAGTAGGGACAGGCGGCTATGGCTACACCTTC
CDR3 protein: CASSAVGTGGYGYTF

CDR3 length: 17
clone size: many
D gene: TRBD1
J gene: TRBJ1-1
V gene: TRBV18
CDR3 DNA: TGTGCCAGCTCACCGGGGGGGACAGGGGGCCTCTATCTCCCAGCTTTCTTT
CDR3 protein: CASSPGGTGGLYLPAFF

CDR3 length: 15
clone size: many
D gene: NA
J gene: TRBJ1-4
V gene: TRBV27
CDR3 DNA: TGTGCCAGCAGTTTTAGGTCAGGCAGGGGCGAAAAACTGTTTTTT
CDR3 protein: CASSFRSGRGEKLFF

CDR3 length: 14
clone size: few
D gene: TRBD2
J gene: TRBJ2-1
V gene: TRBV12-3/TRBV12-4
CDR3 DNA: TGTGCCAGCAGCCGGACTAGCGGGGTCAATGAGCAGTTCTTC
CDR3 protein: CASSRTSGVNEQFF

CDR3 length: 14
clone size: many
D gene: NA
J gene: TRBJ1-5
V gene: TRBV19
CDR3 DNA: TGTGCCAGTAGTACCCAGGGATTCAATCAGCCCCAGCATTTT
CDR3 protein: CASSTQGFNQPQHF

CDR3 length: 16
clone size: many
D gene: NA
J gene: TRBJ2-3
V gene: TRBV5-5
CDR3 DNA: TGTGCCAGCAGCGCCCGGCTAGCAGAGAGCACAGATACGCAGTATTTT
CDR3 protein: CASSARLAESTDTQYF

CDR3 length: 14
clone size: many
D gene: TRBD1
J gene: TRBJ1-5
V gene: TRBV12-3/TRBV12-4
CDR3 DNA: TGTGCCAGCAGCTCCGACAGGGACAATCAGCCCCAGCATTTT
CDR3 protein: CASSSDRDNQPQHF

CDR3 length: 15
clone size: NA
D gene: NA
J gene: TRBJ2-6
V gene: TRBV6-1
CDR3 DNA: TGTGCCAGCAGTGTCCAGGGTTCTGGGGCCAACGTCCTGACTTTC
CDR3 protein: CASSVQGSGANVLTF

CDR3 length: 17
clone size: many
D gene: NA
J gene: TRBJ1-6
V gene: TRBV15
CDR3 DNA: TGTGCCACCAGCATTGGGTGGCGGGGCTCCTATAATTCACCCCTCCACTTT
CDR3 protein: CATSIGWRGSYNSPLHF

CDR3 length: 15
clone size: many
D gene: NA
J gene: TRBJ1-2
V gene: TRBV18
CDR3 DNA: TGTGCCAGCTCACCACCTTACGCCCGGTACGATGGCTACACCTTC
CDR3 protein: CASSPPYARYDGYTF

CDR3 length: 13
clone size: few
D gene: TRBD1
J gene: TRBJ1-2
V gene: TRBV19
CDR3 DNA: TGTGCCAGTAGTATCAACAGGGGTTACGGCTACACCTTC
CDR3 protein: CASSINRGYGYTF

CDR3 length: 16
clone size: many
D gene: TRBD1
J gene: TRBJ2-6
V gene: TRBV6-6
CDR3 DNA: TGTGCCAGCAGGAGGACAGGGAGCTCTGGGGCCAACGTCCTGACTTTC
CDR3 protein: CASRRTGSSGANVLTF

CDR3 length: 19
clone size: many
D gene: TRBD1
J gene: TRBJ2-7
V gene: TRBV5-1
CDR3 DNA: TGCGCCAGCAGCTTGGCTCCGGGACAGGGGCCGCTTAGCTCCTACGAGCAGTACTTC
CDR3 protein: CASSLAPGQGPLSSYEQYF

CDR3 length: 15
clone size: many
D gene: NA
J gene: TRBJ2-1
V gene: TRBV4-1
CDR3 DNA: TGCGCCAGCAGCCAAGATCTTGGCTCCTACAATGAGCAGTTCTTC
CDR3 protein: CASSQDLGSYNEQFF

CDR3 length: 13
clone size: many
D gene: NA
J gene: TRBJ2-2
V gene: TRBV20-1
CDR3 DNA: TGCAGTGCTATGAATCCGGGTACCGGGGAGCTGTTTTTT
CDR3 protein: CSAMNPGTGELFF

CDR3 length: 15
clone size: medium-sized
D gene: NA
J gene: TRBJ2-2
V gene: TRBV7-6
CDR3 DNA: TGTGCCAGCAGCATCTTGGGGGGAGGAACCGGGGAGCTGTTTTTT
CDR3 protein: CASSILGGGTGELFF